The TCR beta chain described here comes from a study of blood T cells in healthy people across ages. A second PCR of 7 to 11 cycles used a sample-barcoded 5' primer and a J-beta primer mix. One entry per CDR3 protein, called by TCRdb with MiXCR from the 5' RACE reads. The table shows over a million distinct CDR3 sequences, with 35% to 50% occurring only once. The germline V gene encodes CDR1 DFQATT and CDR2 SNEGSKA (reference sequence). The CDR3 is 15 amino acids. J was trimmed by 11 bases and V by 5 bases; bases with no gene match: 19. The receptor's source is a woman aged 55-69 years in good health. Specimen: blood. The V and J genes are TRBV20-1 and TRBJ2-5, with 8 bases matching TRBD2. CDR3 sequence: CSAESSTGGHNEQYF. The CDR3 nucleotides are TGCAGTGCTGAATCTTCGACGGGAGGGCACAATGAGCAGTACTTC.